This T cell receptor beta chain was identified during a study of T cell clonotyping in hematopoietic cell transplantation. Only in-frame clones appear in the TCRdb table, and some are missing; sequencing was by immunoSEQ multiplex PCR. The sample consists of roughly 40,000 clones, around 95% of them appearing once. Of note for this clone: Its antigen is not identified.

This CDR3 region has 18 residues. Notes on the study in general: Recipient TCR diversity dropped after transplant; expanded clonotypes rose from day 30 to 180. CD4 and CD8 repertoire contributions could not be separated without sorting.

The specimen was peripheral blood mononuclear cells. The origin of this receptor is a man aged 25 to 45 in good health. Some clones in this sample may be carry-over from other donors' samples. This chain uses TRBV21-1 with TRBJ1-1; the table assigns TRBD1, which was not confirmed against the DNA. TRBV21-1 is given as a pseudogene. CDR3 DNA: TGTGCCAGCAGCAAGAGGAGGGACAGGGGTCGGAGGAAAACTGAAGCTTTCTTT. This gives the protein CASSKRRDRGRRKTEAFF.